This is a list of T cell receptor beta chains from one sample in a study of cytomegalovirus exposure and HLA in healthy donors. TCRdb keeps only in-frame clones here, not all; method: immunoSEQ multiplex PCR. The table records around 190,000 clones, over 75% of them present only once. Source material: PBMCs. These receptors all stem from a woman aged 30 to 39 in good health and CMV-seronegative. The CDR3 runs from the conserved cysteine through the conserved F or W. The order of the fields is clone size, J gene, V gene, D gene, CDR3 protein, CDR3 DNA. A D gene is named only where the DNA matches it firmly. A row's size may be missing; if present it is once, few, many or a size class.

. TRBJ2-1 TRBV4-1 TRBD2 CASSQSGGAYNEQFF TGCGCCAGCAGCCAAAGCGGGGGGGCCTACAATGAGCAGTTCTTC
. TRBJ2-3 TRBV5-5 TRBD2 CASSADPGLSDTQYF TGTGCCAGCAGCGCCGATCCGGGACTATCAGATACGCAGTATTTT
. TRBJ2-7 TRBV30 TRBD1 CAWERQTGATYEQYF TGTGCCTGGGAACGTCAGACAGGGGCCACTTACGAGCAGTACTTC
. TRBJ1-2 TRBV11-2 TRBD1 CASSLPAADRSNYGYTF TGTGCCAGCAGCCTTCCAGCTGCGGACAGGTCTAACTATGGCTACACCTTC
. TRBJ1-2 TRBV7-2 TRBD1 CASSYGTGAIYGYTF TGTGCCAGCAGCTACGGGACAGGGGCGATCTATGGCTACACCTTC
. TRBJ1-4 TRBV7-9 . CASRWGVDRPNEKLFF TGTGCCAGCCGCTGGGGAGTTGATCGTCCTAATGAAAAACTGTTTTTT
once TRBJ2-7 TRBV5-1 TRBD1 CASSLDGRGRAYEQYF TGCGCCAGCAGCTTGGATGGTAGGGGGCGCGCCTACGAGCAGTACTTC
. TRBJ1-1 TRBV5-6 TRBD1 CASSFTGGRGGAFF TGTGCCAGCAGCTTTACAGGGGGCAGGGGGGGGGCTTTCTTT
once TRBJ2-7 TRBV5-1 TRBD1 CASSTGTVLSSYEQYF TGCGCCAGCAGCACCGGGACAGTTCTTAGCTCCTACGAGCAGTACTTC
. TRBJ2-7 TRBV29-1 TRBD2 CSVELAGGQRNPYEQYF TGCAGCGTTGAATTAGCGGGGGGGCAGAGGAATCCCTACGAGCAGTACTTC
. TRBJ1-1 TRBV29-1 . CSVEIRAEAFF TGCAGCGTTGAAATTCGGGCTGAAGCTTTCTTT
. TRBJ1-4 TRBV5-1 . CASSRDITNEKLFF TGCGCCAGCAGCCGGGACATAACTAATGAAAAACTGTTTTTT
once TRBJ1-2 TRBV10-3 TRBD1 CAIREDRGYGYTF TGTGCCATCAGGGAGGACAGGGGTTATGGCTACACCTTC
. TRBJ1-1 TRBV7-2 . CASSLVGGWTNTEAFF TGTGCCAGCAGCTTAGTAGGGGGTTGGACGAACACTGAAGCTTTCTTT
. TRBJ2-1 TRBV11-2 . CASSSHRTGNEQFF TGTGCCAGCAGCTCCCACCGTACGGGCAATGAGCAGTTCTTC
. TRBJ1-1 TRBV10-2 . CASSEEFTGAFF TGCGCCAGCAGTGAGGAATTCACGGGAGCTTTCTTT
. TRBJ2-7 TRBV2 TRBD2 CASSQRGLREQYF TGTGCCAGCAGCCAGCGGGGACTTCGCGAGCAGTACTTC
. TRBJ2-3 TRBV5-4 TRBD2 CASSKRTSGRVDTQYF TGTGCCAGCAGCAAACGGACTAGCGGGAGGGTCGATACGCAGTATTTT
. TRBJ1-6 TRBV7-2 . CASEAPGRGYNSPLHF TGTGCCAGCGAAGCCCCAGGCAGGGGCTACAATTCACCCCTCCACTTT
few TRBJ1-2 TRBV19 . CASRGDWDYGYTF TGTGCCAGCAGGGGAGATTGGGACTATGGCTACACCTTC
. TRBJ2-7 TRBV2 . CASSVLMTYEQYF TGTGCCAGCAGTGTATTGATGACTTACGAGCAGTACTTC
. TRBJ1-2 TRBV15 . CATSRDSPRGFNYGYTF TGTGCCACCAGCAGAGACTCCCCCAGGGGATTTAACTATGGCTACACCTTC
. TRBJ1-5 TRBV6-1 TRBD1 CASSERDRINQPQHF TGTGCCAGCAGCGAACGGGACAGAATAAATCAGCCCCAGCATTTT
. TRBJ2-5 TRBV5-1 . CASSPQRFQETQYF TGCGCCAGCAGCCCTCAGCGATTCCAAGAGACCCAGTACTTC
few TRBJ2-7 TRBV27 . CASSSTGSLYEQYF TGTGCCAGCAGTTCCACCGGGTCCCTATACGAGCAGTACTTC
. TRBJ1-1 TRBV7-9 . CASSLGSGNTEAFF TGTGCCAGCAGCTTAGGCTCAGGGAACACTGAAGCTTTCTTT